This T cell receptor beta chain derives from a study of spatial heterogeneity in lung cancer. Findings and limits, study-wide: Counts of expanded intratumoral alpha and beta TCRs tracked tumor mutation counts. The counts of expanded TCRs, ubiquitous and regional, tracked ubiquitous and regional nonsynonymous mutations, respectively.

Each molecule of TCR cDNA was tagged with one unique molecular identifier. One entry per CDR3 protein results from TCRdb running MiXCR on the 5' RACE reads. The sample consists of around 7,000 distinct CDR3 sequences, 13% to 15% of them appearing once. CDR1 and CDR2 (germline): SGHAT, FQNNGV. V lost 7 bases, J lost 6 bases, and 16 bases lay in between. The CDR3 is made up of 14 amino acids. Described time point: sample taken at primary tumor resection. Without sorting, whole RNA was sequenced from tumor, nontumor lung or frozen PBMC. The sample holds many counts of this clonotype. Its antigen is not known. Within a library made for alpha chains, this beta chain is off target, and its count is uninformative.

The TCR comes from a female donor with early-stage non-small cell lung cancer. This chain connects TRBV11-2 to TRBJ2-1; D remains unclear. This specimen was lung tumor tissue, taken at surgery. CDR3 DNA: TGTGCCAGCATCGGTGCGAGCCGAAGCAATGAGCAGTTCTTC. Protein product: CASIGASRSNEQFF.